This T cell receptor (beta chain) was identified in a study of T-cell reconstitution after alpha-beta-depleted transplantation in children. Study-wide results and caveats: Surviving recipient cells, namely T cells and thymic progenitors, were the source of high day-60 TCRbeta diversity in some patients. As was reported, about two months after transplant, alpha-beta T cells came from several hundred expanded graft clones. Newly produced T cells mostly accounted for T-cell counts and diversity one year post-transplant.

The authors prepared the TCRbeta library with unique molecular identifiers. Each CDR3 protein gets one entry after TCRdb re-called the PCR reads with MiXCR. The sample shows about 130,000 distinct CDR3 sequences, about 9.5% of them seen only once. Trimming shortened V by 6 bases and J by 2 bases, and 11 bases separated the two germline ends. The CDR3 consists of 13 residues. The germline V gene encodes CDR1 DFQATT and CDR2 SNEGSKA (reference sequence). As regards this clonotype: Its antigen is unidentified.

The chain carries TRBV20-1 and TRBJ1-3; the D gene is possibly TRBD1 (5 bases). The sequenced sample was PBMCs, mostly from graft donor cells, obtained 180 days after TCRalphabeta/CD19-depleted stem cell transplant. The receptor was derived from a girl less than two years old who had a stem cell transplant for combined immunodeficiency, so the T cells may come from the graft donor. For the CDR3, the DNA is TGCAGTGCGCAGGGATTTGCTGGAAACACCATATATTTT. Protein product: CSAQGFAGNTIYF.